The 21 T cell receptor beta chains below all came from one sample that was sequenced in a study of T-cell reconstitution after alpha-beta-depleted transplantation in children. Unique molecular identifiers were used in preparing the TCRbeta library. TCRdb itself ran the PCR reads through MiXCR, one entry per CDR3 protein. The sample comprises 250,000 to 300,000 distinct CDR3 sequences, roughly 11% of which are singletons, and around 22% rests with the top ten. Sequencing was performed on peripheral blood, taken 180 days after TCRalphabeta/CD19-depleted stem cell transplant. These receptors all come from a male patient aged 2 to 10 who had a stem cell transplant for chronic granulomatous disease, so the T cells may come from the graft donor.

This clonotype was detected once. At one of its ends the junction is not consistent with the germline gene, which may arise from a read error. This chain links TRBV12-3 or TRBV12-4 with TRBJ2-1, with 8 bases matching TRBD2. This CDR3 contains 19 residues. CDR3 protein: CTSSPLYPLAAGVVNEQFF. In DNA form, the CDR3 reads TGTACCAGCAGTCCACTCTACCCCCTAGCAGCGGGAGTAGTCAATGAGCAGTTCTTC.

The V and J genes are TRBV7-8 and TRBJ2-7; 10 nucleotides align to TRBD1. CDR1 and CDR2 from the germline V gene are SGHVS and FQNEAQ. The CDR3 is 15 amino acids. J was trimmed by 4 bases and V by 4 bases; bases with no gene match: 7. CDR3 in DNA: TGTGCCAGCAGCTGGGACAGGGGAACCCTTTACGAGCAGTACTTC. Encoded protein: CASSWDRGTLYEQYF.

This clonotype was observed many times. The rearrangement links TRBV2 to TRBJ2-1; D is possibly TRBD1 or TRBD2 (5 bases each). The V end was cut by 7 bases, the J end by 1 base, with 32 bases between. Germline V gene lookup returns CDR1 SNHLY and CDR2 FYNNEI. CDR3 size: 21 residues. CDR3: CASKRFSRGEGSLGSYNEQFF. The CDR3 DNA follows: TGTGCCAGCAAACGATTCTCTCGAGGAGAGGGGTCATTAGGGTCCTACAATGAGCAGTTCTTC. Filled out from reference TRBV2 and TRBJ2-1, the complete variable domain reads EPEVTQTPSHQVTQMGQEVILRCVPISNHLYFYWYRQILGQKVEFLVSFYNNEISEKSEIFDDQFSVERPDGSNFTLKIRSTKLEDSAMYFCASKRFSRGEGSLGSYNEQFFGPGTRLTVL.

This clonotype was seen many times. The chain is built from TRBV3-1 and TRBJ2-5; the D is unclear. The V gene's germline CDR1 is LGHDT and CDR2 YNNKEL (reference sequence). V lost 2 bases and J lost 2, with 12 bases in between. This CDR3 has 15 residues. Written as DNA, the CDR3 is TGTGCCAGCAGCCAACCCGTGCACGGTCAAGAGACCCAGTACTTC. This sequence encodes CASSQPVHGQETQYF.

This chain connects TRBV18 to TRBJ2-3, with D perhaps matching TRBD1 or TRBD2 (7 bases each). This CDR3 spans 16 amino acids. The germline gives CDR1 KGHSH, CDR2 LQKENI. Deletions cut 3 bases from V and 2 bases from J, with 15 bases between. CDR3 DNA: TGTGCCAGCTCACCGAGACAGGGACTATTCACAGATACGCAGTATTTT. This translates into CASSPRQGLFTDTQYF.

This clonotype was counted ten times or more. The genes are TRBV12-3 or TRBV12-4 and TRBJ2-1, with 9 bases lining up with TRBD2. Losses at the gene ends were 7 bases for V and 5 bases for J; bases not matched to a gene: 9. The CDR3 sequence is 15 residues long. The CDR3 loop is CASTFGGGADNEQFF. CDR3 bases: TGTGCCAGCACCTTTGGCGGGGGGGCGGACAATGAGCAGTTCTTC.

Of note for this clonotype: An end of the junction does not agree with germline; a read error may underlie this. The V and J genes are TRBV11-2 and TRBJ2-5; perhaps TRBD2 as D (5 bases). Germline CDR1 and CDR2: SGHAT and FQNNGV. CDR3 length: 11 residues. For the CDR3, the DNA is TGTGCCAGCAGCTTTGGGGAGACCCATTACTTC. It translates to CASSFGETHYF.

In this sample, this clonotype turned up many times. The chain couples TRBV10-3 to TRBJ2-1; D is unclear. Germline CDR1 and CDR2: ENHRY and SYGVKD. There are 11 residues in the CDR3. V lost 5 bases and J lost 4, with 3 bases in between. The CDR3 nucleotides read TGTGCCATCAGTAATTACAATGAGCAGTTCTTC. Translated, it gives CAISNYNEQFF.

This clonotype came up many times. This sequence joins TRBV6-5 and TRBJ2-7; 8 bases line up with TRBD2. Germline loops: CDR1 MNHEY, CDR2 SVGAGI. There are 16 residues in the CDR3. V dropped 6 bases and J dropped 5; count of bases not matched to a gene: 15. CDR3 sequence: CASRPIARGGRDEQYF. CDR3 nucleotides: TGTGCCAGCAGACCCATCGCCCGGGGGGGCCGCGACGAGCAGTACTTC.

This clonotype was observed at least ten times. The CDR3 DNA reads as TGTGCCAGCCGGGACAGGGTCCTGGGTGGCTACACCTTC. Translated: CASRDRVLGGYTF. This chain connects TRBV7-9 to TRBJ1-2; 9 nucleotides line up with TRBD1. Losses at the gene ends were 8 bases for V and 7 bases for J; bases not matched to a gene: 8. The V gene's germline CDR1 is SEHNR and CDR2 FQNEAQ (reference sequence). There are 13 residues in the CDR3.

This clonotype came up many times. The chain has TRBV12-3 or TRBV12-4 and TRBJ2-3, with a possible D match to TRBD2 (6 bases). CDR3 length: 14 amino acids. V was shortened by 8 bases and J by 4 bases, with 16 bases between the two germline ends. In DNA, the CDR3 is TGTGCCAGCGGGCAAGGAGGGGTGGCAGATACGCAGTATTTT. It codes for CASGQGGVADTQYF.

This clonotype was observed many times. The CDR3, as DNA: TGTGCCAGCAGAGAAGGCAACACAGATACGCAGTATTTT. Translation gives CASREGNTDTQYF. The rearrangement uses TRBV6-6 and TRBJ2-3; D remains ambiguous. CDR3 length: 13 amino acids. Germline V lookup: CDR1 MNHNY, CDR2 SVGAGI (reference sequence). The germline V and J ends were trimmed by 6 bases and 2 bases, with 9 bases remaining between them.

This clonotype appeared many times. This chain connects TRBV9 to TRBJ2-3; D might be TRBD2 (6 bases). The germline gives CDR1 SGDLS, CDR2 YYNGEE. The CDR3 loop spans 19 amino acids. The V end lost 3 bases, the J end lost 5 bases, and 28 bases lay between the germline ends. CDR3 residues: CASSEGLNDPTHMQDTQYF. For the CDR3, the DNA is TGTGCCAGCAGCGAGGGACTTAACGATCCGACGCACATGCAAGATACGCAGTATTTT.

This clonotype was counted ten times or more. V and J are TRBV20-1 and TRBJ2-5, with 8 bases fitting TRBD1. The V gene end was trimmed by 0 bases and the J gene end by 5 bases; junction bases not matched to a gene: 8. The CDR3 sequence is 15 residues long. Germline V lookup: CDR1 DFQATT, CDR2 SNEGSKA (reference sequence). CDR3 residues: CSARDGAGGRETQYF. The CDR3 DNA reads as TGCAGTGCTAGAGATGGGGCAGGGGGCCGGGAGACCCAGTACTTC.

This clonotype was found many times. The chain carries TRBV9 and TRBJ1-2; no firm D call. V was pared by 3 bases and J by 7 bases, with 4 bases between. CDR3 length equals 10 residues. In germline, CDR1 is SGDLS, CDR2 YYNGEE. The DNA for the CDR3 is TGTGCCAGCAGCGGTCCTGGCTACACCTTC. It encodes CASSGPGYTF.

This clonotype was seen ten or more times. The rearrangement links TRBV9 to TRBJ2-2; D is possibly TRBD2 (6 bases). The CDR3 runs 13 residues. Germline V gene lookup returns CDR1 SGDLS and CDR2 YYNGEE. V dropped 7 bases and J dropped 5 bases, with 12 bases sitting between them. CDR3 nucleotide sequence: TGTGCCAGCGGACACGGGGGTACCGGGGAGCTGTTTTTT. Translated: CASGHGGTGELFF. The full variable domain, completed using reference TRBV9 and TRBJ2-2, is DSGVTQTPKHLITATGQRVTLRCSPRSGDLSVYWYQQSLDQGLQFLIQYYNGEERAKGNILERFSAQQFPDLHSELNLSSLELGDSALYFCASGHGGTGELFFGEGSRLTVL.

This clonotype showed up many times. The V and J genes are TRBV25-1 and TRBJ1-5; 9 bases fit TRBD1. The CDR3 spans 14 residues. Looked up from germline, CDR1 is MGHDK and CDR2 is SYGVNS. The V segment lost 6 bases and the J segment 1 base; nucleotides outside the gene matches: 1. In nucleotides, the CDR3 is TGTGCCAGCAGCGGGACAGGGAGCAATCAGCCCCAGCATTTT. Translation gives CASSGTGSNQPQHF.

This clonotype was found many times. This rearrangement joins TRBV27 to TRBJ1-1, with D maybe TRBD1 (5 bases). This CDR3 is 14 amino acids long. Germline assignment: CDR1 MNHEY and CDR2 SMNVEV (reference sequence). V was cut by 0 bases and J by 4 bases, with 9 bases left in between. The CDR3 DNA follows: TGTGCCAGCAGTTTATCGGCAGGGAGCACTGAAGCTTTCTTT. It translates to CASSLSAGSTEAFF.

DNA for the CDR3: TGTGCCAGCAGCCCTGAGATAGGGGCCGGGGCCAACGTCCTGACTTTC. Translation gives CASSPEIGAGANVLTF. V is TRBV5-5 and J is TRBJ2-6; D may be TRBD1 (5 bases). The CDR3 contains 16 residues. V was cut by 4 bases and J by 4 bases, with 15 bases left in between. Per germline, CDR1 SGHKS and CDR2 YYEKEE (reference sequence).

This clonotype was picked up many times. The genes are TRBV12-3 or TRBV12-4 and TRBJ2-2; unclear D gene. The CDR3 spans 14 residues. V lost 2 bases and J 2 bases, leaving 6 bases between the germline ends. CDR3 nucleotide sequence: TGTGCCAGCAGTTTATACAGCAACACCGGGGAGCTGTTTTTT. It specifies CASSLYSNTGELFF.

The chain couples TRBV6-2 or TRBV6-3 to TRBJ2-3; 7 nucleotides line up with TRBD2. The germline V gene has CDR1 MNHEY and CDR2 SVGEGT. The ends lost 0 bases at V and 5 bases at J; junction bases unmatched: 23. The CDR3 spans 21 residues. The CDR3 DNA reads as TGTGCCAGCAGTTACTCGAGTCCCTCGACGGCGAGCGGGGTTGTGGGAGATACGCAGTATTTT. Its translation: CASSYSSPSTASGVVGDTQYF.